This T cell receptor (beta chain) comes out of a study of T cell repertoires in cytomegalovirus infection. Study at large: Carrying CMV and the relevant HLA type showed in public TCR beta signatures. General study findings and limits: Public TCR beta family frequency separated CMV-and-HLA carriers, including in an independent cohort. It was HLA-C-restricted CMV-specific TCR beta clonotypes that dominated the response ex vivo.

This clonotype was counted only a few times. Antigen specificity is unknown. MiXCR, applied by TCRdb to the reads, yields one record per CDR3 protein. This table has roughly 230,000 distinct CDR3 sequences, approximately 17% appearing once. The V end lost 0 bases, the J end lost 5 bases, and 10 bases lay between the germline ends. CDR1 and CDR2 (germline): DFQATT, SNEGSKA (reference sequence). This CDR3 comprises 13 residues. The V and J genes are TRBV20-1 and TRBJ1-2; a weak D match, TRBD1 (5 bases). What was sequenced was CD8+ T cells from PBMCs. This receptor was obtained from a human donor in good health (CMV status not recorded). Some clones in this sample may be carry-over from other donors' samples. The CDR3 region is CSARDGRGYGYTF. CDR3 DNA sequence: TGCAGTGCTAGAGATGGGAGGGGATATGGCTACACCTTC.